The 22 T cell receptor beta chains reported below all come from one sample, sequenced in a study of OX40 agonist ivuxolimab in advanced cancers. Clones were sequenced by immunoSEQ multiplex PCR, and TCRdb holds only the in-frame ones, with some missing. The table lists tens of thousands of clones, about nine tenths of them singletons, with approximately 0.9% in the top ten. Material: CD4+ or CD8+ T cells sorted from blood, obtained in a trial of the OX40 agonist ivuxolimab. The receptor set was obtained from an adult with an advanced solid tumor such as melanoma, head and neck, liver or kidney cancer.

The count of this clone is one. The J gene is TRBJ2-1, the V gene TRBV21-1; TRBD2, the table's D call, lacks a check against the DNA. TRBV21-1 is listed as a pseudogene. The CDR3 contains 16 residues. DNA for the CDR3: TGTGCCAGCAGCTTTAGGGGGGGAGTTAAGGACAATGAGCAGTTCTTC. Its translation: CASSFRGGVKDNEQFF.

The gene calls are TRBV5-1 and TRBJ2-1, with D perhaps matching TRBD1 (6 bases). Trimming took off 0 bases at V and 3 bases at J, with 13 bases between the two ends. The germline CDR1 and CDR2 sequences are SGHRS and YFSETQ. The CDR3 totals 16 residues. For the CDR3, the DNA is TGCGCCAGCAGCTTGGATGGGGGCGGCAGCTACAATGAGCAGTTCTTC. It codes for CASSLDGGGSYNEQFF.

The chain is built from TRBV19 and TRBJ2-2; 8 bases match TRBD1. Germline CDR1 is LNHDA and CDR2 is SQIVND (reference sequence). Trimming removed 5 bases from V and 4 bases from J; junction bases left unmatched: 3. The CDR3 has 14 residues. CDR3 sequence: CASSLDRATGELFF. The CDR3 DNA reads TGTGCCAGTAGTTTGGACAGGGCCACCGGGGAGCTGTTTTTT.

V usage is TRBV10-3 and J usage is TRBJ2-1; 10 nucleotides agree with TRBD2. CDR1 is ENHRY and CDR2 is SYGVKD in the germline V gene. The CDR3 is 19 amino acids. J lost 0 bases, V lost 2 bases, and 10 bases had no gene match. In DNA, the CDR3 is TGTGCCATCAGTGAGCCTCTAGCGGGAGAAAGGGGCTCCTACAATGAGCAGTTCTTC. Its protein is CAISEPLAGERGSYNEQFF.

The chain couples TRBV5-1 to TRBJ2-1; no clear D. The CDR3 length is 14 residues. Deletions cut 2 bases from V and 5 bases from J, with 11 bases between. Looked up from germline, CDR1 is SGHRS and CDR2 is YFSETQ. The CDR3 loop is CASSLPYSNNEQFF. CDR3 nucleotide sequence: TGCGCCAGCAGCTTACCATATTCAAACAATGAGCAGTTCTTC. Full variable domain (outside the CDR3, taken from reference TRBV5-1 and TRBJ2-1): KAGVTQTPRYLIKTRGQQVTLSCSPISGHRSVSWYQQTPGQGLQFLFEYFSETQRNKGNFPGRFSGRQFSNSRSEMNVSTLELGDSALYLCASSLPYSNNEQFFGPGTRLTVL.

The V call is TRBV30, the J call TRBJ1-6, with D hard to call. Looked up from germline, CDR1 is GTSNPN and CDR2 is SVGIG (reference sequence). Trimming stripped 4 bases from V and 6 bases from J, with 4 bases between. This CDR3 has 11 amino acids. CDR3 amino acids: CAWNSNSPLHF. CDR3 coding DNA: TGTGCCTGGAACAGTAATTCACCCCTCCACTTT.

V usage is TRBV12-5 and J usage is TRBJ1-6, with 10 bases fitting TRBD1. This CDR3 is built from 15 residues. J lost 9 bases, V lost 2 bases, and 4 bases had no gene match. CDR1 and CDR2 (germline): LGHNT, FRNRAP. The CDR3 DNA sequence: TGTGCTAGTGGTTTGTCCGGGACAGGGGCTTCACCCCTCCACTTT. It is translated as CASGLSGTGASPLHF. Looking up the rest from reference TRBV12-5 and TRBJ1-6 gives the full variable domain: DARVTQTPRHKVTEMGQEVTMRCQPILGHNTVFWYRQTMMQGLELLAYFRNRAPLDDSGMPKDRFSAEMPDATLATLKIQPSEPRDSAVYFCASGLSGTGASPLHFGNGTRLTVT.

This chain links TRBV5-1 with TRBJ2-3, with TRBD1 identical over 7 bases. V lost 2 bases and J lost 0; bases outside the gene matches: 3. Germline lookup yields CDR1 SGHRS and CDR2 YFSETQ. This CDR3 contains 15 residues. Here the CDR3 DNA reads TGCGCCAGCAGCTTAACAGGGGCTAGCACAGATACGCAGTATTTT. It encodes CASSLTGASTDTQYF.

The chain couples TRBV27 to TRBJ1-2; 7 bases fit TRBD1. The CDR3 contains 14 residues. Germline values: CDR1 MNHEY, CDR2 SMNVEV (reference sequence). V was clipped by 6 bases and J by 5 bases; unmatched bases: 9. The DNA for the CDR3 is TGTGCCAGCAGGGCGGCAGGGGGTACTTATGGCTACACCTTC. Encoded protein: CASRAAGGTYGYTF.

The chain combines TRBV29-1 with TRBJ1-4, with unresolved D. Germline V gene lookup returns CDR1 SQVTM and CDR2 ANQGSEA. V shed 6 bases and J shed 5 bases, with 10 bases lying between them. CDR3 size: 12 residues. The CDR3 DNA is TGCAGCGTGAGAGGGTCAAATGAAAAACTGTTTTTT. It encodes CSVRGSNEKLFF.

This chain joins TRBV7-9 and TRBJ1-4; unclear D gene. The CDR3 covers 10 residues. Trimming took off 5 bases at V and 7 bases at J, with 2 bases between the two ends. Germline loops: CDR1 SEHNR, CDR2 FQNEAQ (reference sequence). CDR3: CASSGEKLFF. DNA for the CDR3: TGTGCCAGCAGCGGTGAAAAACTGTTTTTT. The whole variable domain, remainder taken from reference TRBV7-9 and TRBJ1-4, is DTGVSQNPRHKITKRGQNVTFRCDPISEHNRLYWYRQTLGQGPEFLTYFQNEAQLEKSRLLSDRFSAERPKGSFSTLEIQRTEQGDSAMYLCASSGEKLFFGSGTQLSVL.

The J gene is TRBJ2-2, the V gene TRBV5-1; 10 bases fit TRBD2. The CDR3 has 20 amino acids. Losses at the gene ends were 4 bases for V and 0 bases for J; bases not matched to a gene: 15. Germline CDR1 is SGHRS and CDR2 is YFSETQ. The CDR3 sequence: CASSPGLGLAVNANTGELFF. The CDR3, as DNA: TGCGCCAGCAGCCCGGGTCTCGGACTAGCGGTGAACGCGAACACCGGGGAGCTGTTTTTT. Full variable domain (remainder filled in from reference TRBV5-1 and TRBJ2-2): KAGVTQTPRYLIKTRGQQVTLSCSPISGHRSVSWYQQTPGQGLQFLFEYFSETQRNKGNFPGRFSGRQFSNSRSEMNVSTLELGDSALYLCASSPGLGLAVNANTGELFFGEGSRLTVL.

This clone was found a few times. CDR3 protein: CASSLSSGRDQYF. CDR3 nucleotide sequence: TGCGCCAGCAGCCTATCCTCGGGGCGGGACCAGTACTTC. The rearrangement joins TRBV5-1 to TRBJ2-5, with D perhaps matching TRBD2 (6 bases). The V gene's germline CDR1 is SGHRS and CDR2 YFSETQ. The V gene lost 4 bases and the J gene lost 10 bases, with 17 bases spanning the gap. The CDR3 consists of 13 residues. The whole variable domain, filled in from reference TRBV5-1 and TRBJ2-5, reads KAGVTQTPRYLIKTRGQQVTLSCSPISGHRSVSWYQQTPGQGLQFLFEYFSETQRNKGNFPGRFSGRQFSNSRSEMNVSTLELGDSALYLCASSLSSGRDQYFGPGTRLLVL.

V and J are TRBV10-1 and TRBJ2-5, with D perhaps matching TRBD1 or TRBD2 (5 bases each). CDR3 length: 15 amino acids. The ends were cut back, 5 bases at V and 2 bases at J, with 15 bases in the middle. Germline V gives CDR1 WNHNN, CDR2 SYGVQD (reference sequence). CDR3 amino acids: CASSPGTLRQETQYF. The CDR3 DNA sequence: TGCGCCAGCAGTCCCGGGACCCTCAGACAAGAGACCCAGTACTTC.

The CDR3 spells CASCPRNRGGYTF. The CDR3 coding sequence is TGTGCCAGCTGCCCCCGGAACAGGGGTGGCTACACCTTC. This chain uses TRBV28 with TRBJ1-2; 7 nucleotides agree with TRBD1. CDR3 size: 13 residues. The germline V gene has CDR1 MDHEN and CDR2 SYDVKM. V shed 8 bases and J 7 bases; nucleotides not matched to a gene: 10.

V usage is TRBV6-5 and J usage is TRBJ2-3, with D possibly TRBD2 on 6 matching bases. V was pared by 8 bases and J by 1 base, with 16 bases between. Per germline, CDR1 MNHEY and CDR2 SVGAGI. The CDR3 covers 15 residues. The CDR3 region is CASGRGLFGTDTQYF. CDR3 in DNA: TGTGCCAGCGGGAGAGGACTATTTGGCACAGATACGCAGTATTTT.

The CDR3 sequence is CASSPSGRVDLSGANVLTF. The CDR3 bases are TGCGCCAGCAGCCCCTCGGGCAGGGTCGACCTCTCTGGGGCCAACGTCCTGACTTTC. V and J are TRBV5-1 and TRBJ2-6; TRBD1 might be the D (5 bases). V lost 4 bases to trimming and J lost 0 bases, with 20 bases between them. The CDR3 covers 19 residues. Germline V gene sequence: CDR1 SGHRS, CDR2 YFSETQ.

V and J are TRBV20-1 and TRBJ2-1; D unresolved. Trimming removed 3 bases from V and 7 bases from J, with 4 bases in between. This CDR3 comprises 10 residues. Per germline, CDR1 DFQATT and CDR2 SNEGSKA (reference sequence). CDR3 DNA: TGCAGTGCTAGCGATAATGAGCAGTTCTTC. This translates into CSASDNEQFF.

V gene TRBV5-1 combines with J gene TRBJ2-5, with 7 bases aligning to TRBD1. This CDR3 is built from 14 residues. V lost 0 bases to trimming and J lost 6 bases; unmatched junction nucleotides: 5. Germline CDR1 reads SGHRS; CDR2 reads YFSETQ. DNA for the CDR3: TGCGCCAGCAGCTTGGAGGGGGCGACGAAGACCCAGTACTTC. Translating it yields CASSLEGATKTQYF.

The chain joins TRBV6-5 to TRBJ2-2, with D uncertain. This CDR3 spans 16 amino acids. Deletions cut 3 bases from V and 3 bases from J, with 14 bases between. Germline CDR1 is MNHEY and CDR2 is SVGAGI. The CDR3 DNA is TGTGCCAGCAGTTATTTCCCCGGGCTCCACACCGGGGAGCTGTTTTTT. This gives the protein CASSYFPGLHTGELFF.

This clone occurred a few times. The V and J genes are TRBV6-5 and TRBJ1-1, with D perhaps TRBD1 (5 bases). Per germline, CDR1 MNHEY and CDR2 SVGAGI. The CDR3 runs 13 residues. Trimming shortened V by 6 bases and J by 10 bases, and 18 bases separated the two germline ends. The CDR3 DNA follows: TGTGCCAGCAGACCAGACAGAACCAGAGGAGCTTTCTTT. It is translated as CASRPDRTRGAFF.

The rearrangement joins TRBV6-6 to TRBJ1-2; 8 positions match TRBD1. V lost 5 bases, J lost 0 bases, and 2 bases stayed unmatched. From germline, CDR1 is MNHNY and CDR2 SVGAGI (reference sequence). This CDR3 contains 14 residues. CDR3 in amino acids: CASSRTGTNYGYTF. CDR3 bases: TGTGCCAGCAGTCGGACAGGGACTAACTATGGCTACACCTTC.